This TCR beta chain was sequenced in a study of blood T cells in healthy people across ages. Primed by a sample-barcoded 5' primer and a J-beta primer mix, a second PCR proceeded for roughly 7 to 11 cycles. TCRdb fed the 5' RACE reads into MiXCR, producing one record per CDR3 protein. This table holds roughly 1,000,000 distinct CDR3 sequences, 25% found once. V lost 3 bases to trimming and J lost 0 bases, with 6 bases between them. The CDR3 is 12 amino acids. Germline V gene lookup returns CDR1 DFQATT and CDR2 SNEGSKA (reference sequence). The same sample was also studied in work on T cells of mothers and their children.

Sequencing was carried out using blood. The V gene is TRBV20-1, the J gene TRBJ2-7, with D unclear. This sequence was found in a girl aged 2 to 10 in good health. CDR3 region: CSARISSYEQYF. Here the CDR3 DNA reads TGCAGTGCTAGGATTAGCTCCTACGAGCAGTACTTC.